This entry is about one T cell receptor (beta chain). These data are taken from a study of blood T cell repertoires in COVID-19. The CDR3 has 12 amino acids. After removal of 1 base from V and 12 bases from J, the junction contained 3 bases not matched to a gene. CDR1 is SGHAT, CDR2 FQNNGV, per germline. Sequencing was performed with immunoSEQ multiplex PCR; in TCRdb, only in-frame clones are kept and a portion is missing. The repertoire holds 120,000 to 150,000 clones, with about four fifths as singletons. The receptor's source is a human donor in a cohort sampled during active COVID-19. The chain carries TRBV11-2 and TRBJ1-1; 9 positions agree with TRBD1. The material sequenced was peripheral blood. In nucleotides, the CDR3 is TGTGCCAGCAGCTTAGCCGGGACAGGGACTTTCTTT. It is translated as CASSLAGTGTFF.